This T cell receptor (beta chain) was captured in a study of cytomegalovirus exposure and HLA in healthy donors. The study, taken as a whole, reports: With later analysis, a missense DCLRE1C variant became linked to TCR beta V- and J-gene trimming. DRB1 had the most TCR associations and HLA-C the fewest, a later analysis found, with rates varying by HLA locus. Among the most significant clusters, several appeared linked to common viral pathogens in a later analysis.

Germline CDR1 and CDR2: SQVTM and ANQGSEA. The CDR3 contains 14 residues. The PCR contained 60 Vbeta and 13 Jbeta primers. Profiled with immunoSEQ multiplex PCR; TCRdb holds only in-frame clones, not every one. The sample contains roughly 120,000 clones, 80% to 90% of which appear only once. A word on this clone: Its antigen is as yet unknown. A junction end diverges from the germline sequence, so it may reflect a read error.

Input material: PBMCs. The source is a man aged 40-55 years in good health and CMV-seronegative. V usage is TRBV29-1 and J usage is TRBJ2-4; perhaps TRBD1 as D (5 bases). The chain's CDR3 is CSVVLGEAKNSQYF. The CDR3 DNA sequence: TGCAGCGTTGTGTTAGGGGAAGCCAAAAACAGTCAGTACTTC. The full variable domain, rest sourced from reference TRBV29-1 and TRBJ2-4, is SAVISQKPSRDICQRGTSLTIQCQVDSQVTMMFWYRQQPGQSLTLIATANQGSEATYESGFVIDKFPISRPNLTFSTLTVSNMSPEDSSIYLCSVVLGEAKNSQYFGAGTRLSVL.